The 3 T cell receptor beta chains below all came from one sample that was sequenced in a study of CD8 T cells in ankylosing spondylitis (dated by TCRdb to about 2017). Receptors were amplified or captured by 5' RACE. This sample was sequenced with an Illumina HiSeq 2500. TCRdb took the public reads, trimmed them with fastp at Q25, ran MiXCR for clone calling and kept in-frame beta chains. Entries that share a CDR3 protein sequence are merged under the most common genes and DNA. The sample profile shows 150,000 to 200,000 distinct CDR3 sequences; around a third of them were found once. 6% of the sample belongs to the ten largest clones. The sample taken for sequencing was synovial fluid, either unsorted or a sorted T cell fraction (not recorded which). These receptors originate from a male donor with ankylosing spondylitis.

This clonotype has a handful of counts. The genes are TRBV20-1 and TRBJ1-2, with 9 nucleotides matching TRBD1. Germline V gene lookup returns CDR1 DFQATT and CDR2 SNEGSKA (reference sequence). The J segment lost 7 bases and the V segment lost 7 bases, leaving 10 bases of the junction unmatched. The CDR3 consists of 13 residues. In DNA form, the CDR3 reads TGCAGTGACAACTCCCCGGACAGGGGTGGCTACACCTTC. It encodes CSDNSPDRGGYTF.

The chain has TRBV28 and TRBJ2-1, with 9 bases identical to TRBD1. Germline-derived CDR1 and CDR2 are MDHEN and SYDVKM. This CDR3 contains 16 residues. J gave up 1 base and V 7 bases, and 8 bases lay outside the gene matches. CDR3 nucleotide sequence: TGTGCCAGCAACCCAATCGGGACAGGGTCCTACAATGAGCAGTTCTTC. Protein sequence: CASNPIGTGSYNEQFF. Drawing the rest from reference TRBV28 and TRBJ2-1, the complete variable domain is DVKVTQSSRYLVKRTGEKVFLECVQDMDHENMFWYRQDPGLGLRLIYFSYDVKMKEKGDIPEGYSVSREKKERFSLILESASTNQTSMYLCASNPIGTGSYNEQFFGPGTRLTVL.

This clonotype appeared a few times. This chain joins TRBV7-2 and TRBJ2-3; D not certain. Trimming stripped 2 bases from V and 1 base from J, with 10 bases between. Germline CDR1 SGHTA, CDR2 FQGNSA. This CDR3 has 15 residues. This CDR3 is CASSLFPSGTDTQYF. The DNA of the CDR3 is TGTGCCAGCAGCTTATTTCCATCGGGCACAGATACGCAGTATTTT.